The clone carrying this TCR beta chain was observed many times. Germline V gene sequence: CDR1 SGHRS, CDR2 YFSETQ. The V and J ends lost 9 bases and 2 bases respectively, with 15 bases between them. The CDR3 runs 13 residues. The time point denotes: newly diagnosed GD, antithyroid drugs for less than 3 months. PBMC-extracted RNA yielded the TCR library. This sample was included in a study of regulatory T cells in long-lasting Graves disease. Arm-PCR of CDR3 regions and iRepertoire HTBI primers were the basis on which TCR beta libraries were built. TCRdb re-analysed the multiplex PCR reads in MiXCR, keeping a single row per CDR3 protein. Counted here are under 450,000 distinct CDR3 sequences, over 9.5% occurring once; the ten biggest clones make up over 15%. These data also featured in a second study, about T cells in Graves' hyperthyroidism and ophthalmopathy. That paper states: The patients, who ranged from 18 to 65 in age, presented with newly diagnosed hyperthyroidism lasting under 2 months. In the first-round RT-PCR of the TCR CDR3, the HTBI primer set was used.

The chain is built from TRBV5-1 and TRBJ2-7; weak D call: TRBD2 (6 bases). This receptor was taken from a woman younger than 30 with Graves disease. The sequencing used peripheral blood mononuclear cells (PBMCs), collected at new diagnosis, from a patient treated with antithyroid drugs. CDR3 sequence reads: CATRREGTYEQYF. The CDR3 bases are TGCGCCACCCGGAGGGAAGGGACCTACGAGCAGTACTTC.